One sample yielded the 23 T cell receptor beta chains listed below, sequenced in a study of early T cells in non-severe SARS-CoV-2 infection (dated by TCRdb to the early 2020s). Library creation used 5' RACE. Sequencing used a NextSeq 500. TCRdb reanalyzed the raw reads on its own, using fastp at Q25 for trimming and MiXCR for clone calling, and kept in-frame beta chains. Duplicate CDR3 protein sequences are folded into a single record with the most common DNA and genes. The sample table holds around 110,000 distinct CDR3 sequences, of which around 10% were seen once. About 7.6% of the sample comes from the top ten. The sequenced material came from whole blood. The receptor source for this set is an adult who was a healthcare worker with PCR-confirmed SARS-CoV-2 infection or an uninfected control (not recorded which).

This chain joins TRBV12-3 or TRBV12-4 and TRBJ1-4; no clear D. The CDR3 has 11 residues. Trimming left V 2 bases short and J 7 bases short, with 2 bases between. CDR3 nucleotide sequence: TGTGCCAGCAGTTTATCTGAAAAACTGTTTTTT. It encodes CASSLSEKLFF.

This clonotype was counted at least ten times. This chain uses TRBV6-6 with TRBJ2-2; D is unclear. CDR3 length: 11 residues. Germline CDR1 and CDR2: MNHNY and SVGAGI (reference sequence). The germline V and J ends were trimmed by 5 bases and 7 bases, with 5 bases remaining between them. Here the CDR3 reads CASSPSGELFF. The CDR3 coding sequence is TGTGCCAGCAGTCCGAGCGGGGAGCTGTTTTTT.

This clonotype has a handful of counts. The V and J genes are TRBV20-1 and TRBJ2-1; TRBD1 matches 8 bases. Germline V gene sequence: CDR1 DFQATT, CDR2 SNEGSKA (reference sequence). With 6 bases clipped from V and 5 bases from J, the junction kept 6 bases outside the gene matches. CDR3 length: 13 residues. The CDR3 sequence: CSASGTGHNEQFF. As DNA, the CDR3 is TGCAGTGCCTCCGGGACAGGTCACAATGAGCAGTTCTTC.

This clonotype was counted between two and nine times. The DNA for the CDR3 is TGCGCCAGCTCTCTGGACATTAGCAATCAGCCCCAGCATTTT. Protein product: CASSLDISNQPQHF. The chain has TRBV10-1 and TRBJ1-5, with D possibly being TRBD1 (5 bases). Per germline, CDR1 WNHNN and CDR2 SYGVQD (reference sequence). The CDR3 extends over 14 amino acids. Trimming took off 8 bases at V and 0 bases at J, with 11 bases between the two ends.

This clonotype came up a few times. The rearrangement uses TRBV4-1 and TRBJ2-1; the match to TRBD2 covers 14 bases. The CDR3 consists of 15 residues. Germline lookup yields CDR1 MGHRA and CDR2 YSYEKL. V lost 5 bases and J lost 8; bases outside the gene matches: 5. The CDR3 sequence: CASSVGTSGSYEQFF. In DNA, the CDR3 is TGCGCCAGCAGCGTTGGGACTAGCGGGAGCTATGAGCAGTTCTTC.

This clonotype was detected many times. The chain combines TRBV6-2 or TRBV6-3 with TRBJ2-7; TRBD2 is a possible D gene (5 bases). V dropped 6 bases and J dropped 0 bases, with 9 bases sitting between them. The CDR3 covers 13 residues. Germline CDR1 is MNHEY and CDR2 is SVGEGT. DNA of the CDR3: TGTGCCAGCAGCAGACTAAGCTCCTACGAGCAGTACTTC. It specifies CASSRLSSYEQYF.

This clonotype was counted only a few times. The CDR3 nucleotides read TGTGCCAGCAGCCCCCAGGGCAGGGTATGGAACACCATATATTTT. Translating gives CASSPQGRVWNTIYF. V usage is TRBV9 and J usage is TRBJ1-3; TRBD1 might be the D (5 bases). The CDR3 covers 15 residues. Germline CDR1 is SGDLS and CDR2 is YYNGEE. V dropped 4 bases and J dropped 7 bases, with 18 bases sitting between them.

The chain has TRBV27 and TRBJ2-7; possible D gene TRBD1, 5 bases. The CDR3 is 12 amino acids. In germline, CDR1 is MNHEY, CDR2 SMNVEV (reference sequence). Trimming took 8 bases from V and 3 from J, leaving 11 bases between them. CDR3 protein: CASGGDSYEQYF. CDR3 in DNA: TGTGCCAGCGGTGGAGACAGCTACGAGCAGTACTTC.

This clonotype came up many times. This sequence joins TRBV6-5 and TRBJ2-7; D is perhaps TRBD2 (5 bases). V lost 6 bases and J lost 0, with 9 bases in between. CDR1 and CDR2 (germline): MNHEY, SVGAGI. CDR3 length: 13 amino acids. Written as DNA, the CDR3 is TGTGCCAGCAGGGTGGGGAGCTCCTACGAGCAGTACTTC. It codes for CASRVGSSYEQYF.

The table lists this clonotype with many counts. This rearrangement joins TRBV4-1 to TRBJ2-1, with 10 bases fitting TRBD2. This CDR3 contains 15 residues. The germline gives CDR1 MGHRA, CDR2 YSYEKL. Germline trimming cut 4 bases from V and 9 bases from J; bases unmatched to any gene: 9. The CDR3 nucleotides are TGCGCCAGCAGCCCGGAGATAGCGGGAGGATTTGAGCAGTTCTTC. Protein product: CASSPEIAGGFEQFF.

The sample holds a few counts of this clonotype. This rearrangement joins TRBV18 to TRBJ2-7; a possible D gene is TRBD2 (6 bases). The CDR3 is made up of 15 amino acids. Germline CDR1 KGHSH, CDR2 LQKENI. Trimming removed 6 bases at V and 2 bases at J, with 17 bases between. The CDR3 sequence is CASSPGAGSAYEQYF. In DNA form, the CDR3 reads TGTGCCAGCTCCCCAGGTGCCGGGAGTGCCTACGAGCAGTACTTC.

This chain links TRBV3-1 with TRBJ1-1; a weak D match, TRBD1 (5 bases). CDR1 and CDR2 from the germline V gene are LGHDT and YNNKEL (reference sequence). V was shortened by 0 bases and J by 10 bases, with 9 bases between the two germline ends. The CDR3 has 12 residues. CDR3 DNA: TGTGCCAGCAGCCAAGATAGGGGATCAGCTTTCTTT. It specifies CASSQDRGSAFF.

This chain's CDR3 is CASSFPPLAGGTDTQYF. The CDR3 nucleotides read TGTGCCAGCAGCTTTCCTCCCCTAGCGGGTGGCACAGATACGCAGTATTTT. The chain links TRBV7-9 to TRBJ2-3; 8 bases fit TRBD2. The J segment lost 1 base and the V segment lost 3 bases, leaving 9 bases of the junction unmatched. The V gene's germline CDR1 is SEHNR and CDR2 FQNEAQ (reference sequence). The CDR3 runs to 17 residues.

The table lists this clonotype with many counts. The chain links TRBV11-2 to TRBJ2-1; D perhaps matches TRBD2 (7 bases). Trimming removed 0 bases from V and 5 bases from J, with 14 bases in between. The CDR3 sequence is 16 residues long. Germline CDR1 is SGHAT and CDR2 is FQNNGV. The CDR3, as DNA: TGTGCCAGCAGCTTAGACCCCCCGGGGGGCCACAATGAGCAGTTCTTC. Translation gives CASSLDPPGGHNEQFF.

The table lists this clonotype with many counts. The chain is built from TRBV12-3 or TRBV12-4 and TRBJ2-4; TRBD1 is a possible D gene (6 bases). The CDR3 covers 12 residues. The V gene lost 5 bases and the J gene lost 6 bases, with 8 bases spanning the gap. CDR3 region: CASSEDRNIQYF. For the CDR3, the DNA is TGTGCCAGCAGTGAGGACAGAAACATTCAGTACTTC.

Concerning this clonotype: A much larger clonotype is one base distant, so this may be a read error. The V call is TRBV4-1, the J call TRBJ2-7, with TRBD1 matching over 8 bases. The CDR3 covers 15 residues. Germline V gene data show CDR1 as MGHRA and CDR2 as YSYEKL. V lost 1 base to trimming and J lost 6 bases; unmatched junction nucleotides: 8. The CDR3 loop reads CASSQGTGSLGEQYF. The CDR3 DNA follows: TGCGCCAGCAGCCAAGGGACAGGGTCTTTGGGCGAGCAGTACTTC.

Many counts were recorded for this clonotype. This chain connects TRBV5-4 to TRBJ2-1; TRBD2 matches 7 bases. The length of the CDR3 is 16 residues. Losses at the gene ends were 4 bases for V and 0 bases for J; bases not matched to a gene: 7. Germline assignment: CDR1 SGHNT and CDR2 YYREEE (reference sequence). The CDR3 coding sequence is TGTGCCAGCAGCCCGACTAGCCCCGCCTCCTACAATGAGCAGTTCTTC. This translates into CASSPTSPASYNEQFF.

The table lists this clonotype with many counts. V gene TRBV20-1 combines with J gene TRBJ2-5, with 9 nucleotides matching TRBD2. The V segment lost 6 bases and the J segment 4 bases; nucleotides outside the gene matches: 12. Looked up from germline, CDR1 is DFQATT and CDR2 is SNEGSKA (reference sequence). The CDR3 covers 15 residues. CDR3 protein: CSAPPREGFRETQYF. In DNA, the CDR3 is TGCAGTGCCCCCCCGCGGGAGGGATTTCGAGAGACCCAGTACTTC.

This clonotype has at least ten counts. The rearrangement links TRBV27 to TRBJ2-1; D possibly corresponds to TRBD2 (5 bases). V was trimmed by 0 bases and J by 3 bases, leaving 15 bases between them. The CDR3 consists of 17 residues. Germline-derived CDR1 and CDR2 are MNHEY and SMNVEV (reference sequence). CDR3 residues: CASSLSSGDIVYNEQFF. The CDR3 DNA reads as TGTGCCAGCAGTTTATCGAGCGGCGACATAGTCTACAATGAGCAGTTCTTC.

The sample holds many counts of this clonotype. The V gene is TRBV5-1, the J gene TRBJ1-2; the match to TRBD1 covers 10 bases. V was pared by 4 bases and J by 3 bases, with 6 bases of the junction left unmatched. Germline V CDR1 and CDR2: SGHRS, YFSETQ. The CDR3 runs to 15 residues. Here the CDR3 reads CASSMWTGGHYGYTF. The CDR3 nucleotides read TGCGCCAGCAGCATGTGGACAGGGGGACACTATGGCTACACCTTC. Drawing the rest from reference TRBV5-1 and TRBJ1-2, the complete variable domain is KAGVTQTPRYLIKTRGQQVTLSCSPISGHRSVSWYQQTPGQGLQFLFEYFSETQRNKGNFPGRFSGRQFSNSRSEMNVSTLELGDSALYLCASSMWTGGHYGYTFGSGTRLTVV.

In this sample, this clonotype turned up a few times. The chain uses TRBV28 and TRBJ1-1, with D possibly matching TRBD1 (6 bases). Germline V lookup: CDR1 MDHEN, CDR2 SYDVKM. There are 13 residues in the CDR3. Trimming removed 3 bases at V and 5 bases at J, with 10 bases between. CDR3 in DNA: TGTGCCAGCAGTTTCGTAGGGGGGACTGAAGCTTTCTTT. It is translated as CASSFVGGTEAFF.

This clonotype has ten or more counts. The chain joins TRBV12-3 or TRBV12-4 to TRBJ1-2; a possible D gene is TRBD1 (6 bases). Trimming cost V 2 bases and J 7 bases, with 23 bases left between them. The CDR3 sequence is 17 residues long. This CDR3 is CASSLLHRGRGFGGYTF. In DNA form, the CDR3 reads TGTGCCAGCAGTTTACTTCATCGTGGCAGGGGTTTTGGTGGCTACACCTTC.

This rearrangement joins TRBV27 to TRBJ2-1; no clear D gene. The CDR3 has 13 residues. V was clipped by 4 bases and J by 4 bases, with 8 bases between them. The germline V gene encodes CDR1 MNHEY and CDR2 SMNVEV (reference sequence). CDR3 nucleotide sequence: TGTGCCAGCAGTTATAGCAGTTACAATGAGCAGTTCTTC. Translation: CASSYSSYNEQFF.